This TCR beta chain was identified during a study of blood T cell repertoires in COVID-19 (TCRdb year 2020). Study-wide context: Samples from collaborators originated in the United States, Italy and Spain and spanned both the acute and convalescent phases of COVID-19. The material from the prospective study consisted of cDNA or gDNA derived from T cells, B-cell-depleted T cells, or PBMCs. The dataset comprised deeply sampled blood TCRbeta repertoires from subjects exposed to, actively infected with, or recovered from COVID-19. The repertoires were released in a freely available public database intended as a resource for research on the immune response to SARS-CoV-2. Samples were obtained from the ongoing ImmuneRACE study (first 160 participants) and from approximately 1,200 subjects provided by 6 global collaborators. Sample metadata almost always included a de-identified subject ID, COVID-19 status, age in years and sex. Where available, HLA class I and class II types were taken from metadata supplied by the sample provider and were not determined by assay-based typing. The investigation overall reported the following: How much clinical and demographic metadata was included differed by source and by participant, and the metadata was provided uncurated.

From a lookup of the germline V gene, CDR1 and CDR2 are SGHRS and YFSETQ. The CDR3 has 15 amino acids, counting the end cysteine and phenylalanine. CDR3 DNA is the only sequence kept; it has 45 bases, read in frame from the first base. V lost 0 bases and J lost 4 bases; the stretch between them is 10 bases long. TCRbeta CDR3 regions were amplified from genomic DNA using the immunoSEQ Assay, a bias-controlled multiplex PCR. The study's own analysis went as follows. The number of nucleated cells in each sample was estimated by amplification of reference gene primers within the assay. Sequence reads were collapsed and filtered to measure the absolute abundance of every unique TCRbeta CDR3 rearrangement. For each sample, productive Simpson clonality was calculated as the square root of Simpson's diversity index across productive rearrangements. Imported from immuneACCESS, the table was reduced by TCRdb to in-frame sequences with V and J called. These copies leave out some clones; in studies compared against another copy, an unresolved V gene accounts for under half, and the cause of the remainder is not known. V, J and clone size are those of that table, while D and trimming were read from the DNA. The sample table records tens of thousands of clones; under 85% of these occur just once. The ten largest account for approximately 20% of the sample.

The collaborating institutions used their own protocols to collect whole blood in K2EDTA tubes. Collaborator samples were shipped for TCRbeta analysis as frozen whole blood, isolated PBMCs, or DNA extracted from either sample type. For this clone: Its antigen is not yet known. No qualities accompany the bases; no much larger clone lies one base away.

Sequencing was performed on peripheral blood. This sequence originates from a woman of 80 years or more with active or convalescent COVID-19. The rearrangement combines TRBV5-1 with TRBJ2-2, and the D gene may be TRBD2, 6 bases matching. For the CDR3, the sequence is CASSLAGEATGELFF. The nucleotide sequence is given as TGCGCCAGCAGCTTGGCCGGGGAGGCCACCGGGGAGCTGTTTTTT. With all but the CDR3 taken from the reference TRBV5-1 and TRBJ2-2 genes, the full variable domain is: KAGVTQTPRYLIKTRGQQVTLSCSPISGHRSVSWYQQTPGQGLQFLFEYFSETQRNKGNFPGRFSGRQFSNSRSEMNVSTLELGDSALYLCASSLAGEATGELFFGEGSRLTVL.